This TCR beta chain is from a study of shared clonotypes between healthy human individuals (dated by TCRdb to 2020 to 2021). Notes on the research overall: A couple of women and a few men aged 18 to 49 years were included in the cohort. Per donor, three plates each were used for CD4 naive and CD4 memory, two for CD8 naive, and one for CD8 memory. The study deeply sequenced blood TCR repertoires of about 5 healthy adults to estimate repertoire size and the extent of clonotype sharing between individuals. Between about 0.94 and 10 billion PBMCs per donor were obtained by leukapheresis. Libraries were prepared and TCR repertoires were sequenced by different laboratories using diverse techniques, in order to increase sequencing depth and limit assay-specific biases.

With regard to this clone: What antigen it recognizes has not been identified. No much larger clonotype is one base removed from it; base qualities were not supplied.

CD8 naive samples were CD45RO-negative cells positively selected for CCR7, giving a CD45RA+CCR7+ population that excluded TemRA cells. The donors were healthy, HIV-negative adults who had no recently reported acute infections or vaccinations. All donors were Caucasian adults living in Nashville, Tennessee, USA. After blood collection by leukapheresis, PBMCs were isolated using Ficoll-Histopaque density gradient centrifugation and then cryopreserved in the vapor phase of liquid nitrogen. Analytical flow cytometry was used to check the purity and quantity of every magnetically sorted T cell population. From each sorted fraction, genomic DNA was isolated and quantified by UV absorbance on a Nanodrop 2000c. The paper's findings and limits, for the study overall: Based on pairwise subsampling, the degree of clonotype sharing among donors was expected to be affected by sequencing depth. Naive subsets generally had larger estimated clonotype richness than memory subsets. Compared with non-shared clonotypes, the clonotypes found in all four sorted-subset donors had higher generation probabilities. About 5% of naive CD4, 3.5% of naive CD8, roughly 2.4% of memory CD4, and 0.4% of memory CD8 clonotypes were shared across a handful of donors. The genetic and exposure-history diversity represented was limited by the small number of donors. Even with the large sequencing depth, rarefaction of the sorted-subset datasets indicated that sequencing was incomplete. Sampling was restricted to blood, and TCR repertoires in tissues likely differ from the TCR repertoires found in blood.

Using the deep immunoSEQ assay, multiplex PCR amplified TCR CDR3 regions from genomic DNA. Genomic DNA extracted from each cell subset was distributed evenly over all wells of several immunoSEQ 96-well plates, and each plate served as one replicate. For sorted subsets, each replicate PCR was loaded with 200 ng genomic DNA, equivalent to 25,000 to 30,000 T cell genomes. The purified libraries were quantified using a Qubit 3.0 fluorometer, sized with a Bioanalyzer 2100, and then quantified again using the KAPA Library Quantification kit. Every immunoSEQ 96-well plate was sequenced on a dedicated single-read 150-cycle Illumina NextSeq 550 flow cell. Processing in the source paper ran as follows. Because only junctional sequences without quality scores were contained in the immunoSEQ output, filtering matching that applied to full-length reads could not be performed. Sequences were annotated with PyIR, a Python wrapper for IgBLAST v1.9, using IMGT germline references to assign V/J genes and CDR3. Reads with weak V/J assignments (E-value above 1e-6), missing CDR3, stop codons, out-of-frame junctions, or ambiguous translated residues were removed. V3J clonotypes were defined as sequences sharing the same inferred V gene, J gene, and CDR3 amino acid sequence. Percentage overlap between repertoires was computed as shared unique clonotypes divided by the size of the smaller repertoire. Repertoire richness was assessed with RTK rarefaction, the Chao1 estimator, and Recon v2.1 estimates of unobserved clonotypes. Generation probabilities were computed with OLGA for all TCRbeta clonotypes obtained by the gDNA method from a few donors. TCRdb provides this immuneACCESS table in a form limited to in-frame rearrangements. Some clones are lacking; in checked studies, under half of them reflect an unresolved V gene, and why the rest are absent is not known. From that table come the V and J calls and clone size; the DNA was used to work out D and trimming. The sample profile shows 800,000 or so clones; roughly 96% of them were found once. Around 0.21% of the sample is taken by the ten largest.

The CDR3, cysteine through phenylalanine, is 12 amino acids long. Only CDR3 DNA remains: 36 bases, in frame from the first base. CDR1 and CDR2 were assigned from the germline V gene as SGHAT and FQNNGV. V lost 1 base and J lost 5 bases; the stretch between them is 6 bases long. The source material was naive CD8+ T cells sorted from blood. The cell subset or site label corresponds to: CD45RA+CCR7+. Recombination connected TRBV11-2 to TRBJ2-7, with no confidently assigned D gene. The TCR sequence derives from a man younger than 45 in good health. The nucleotide sequence reads as follows: TGTGCCAGCAGCTTAGGTAGCCACGAGCAGTACTTC. Protein translation: CASSLGSHEQYF.